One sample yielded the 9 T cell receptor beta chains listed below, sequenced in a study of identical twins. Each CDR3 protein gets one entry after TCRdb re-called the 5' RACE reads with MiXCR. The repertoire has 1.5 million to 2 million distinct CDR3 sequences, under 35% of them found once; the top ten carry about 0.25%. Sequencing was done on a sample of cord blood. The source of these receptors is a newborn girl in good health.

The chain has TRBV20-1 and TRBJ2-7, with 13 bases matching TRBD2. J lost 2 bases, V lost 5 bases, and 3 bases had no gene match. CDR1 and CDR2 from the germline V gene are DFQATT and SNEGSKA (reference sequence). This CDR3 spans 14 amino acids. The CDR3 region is CSAGTSGVTYEQYF. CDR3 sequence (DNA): TGCAGTGCTGGGACTAGCGGGGTGACCTACGAGCAGTACTTC.

The CDR3 sequence is CSVAGHPQETQYF. The CDR3 bases are TGCAGCGTTGCCGGACACCCACAAGAGACCCAGTACTTC. The rearrangement links TRBV29-1 to TRBJ2-5, with D possibly matching TRBD1 (5 bases). This CDR3 comprises 13 residues. The V and J ends lost 4 bases and 2 bases respectively, with 11 bases between them. In germline, CDR1 is SQVTM, CDR2 ANQGSEA.

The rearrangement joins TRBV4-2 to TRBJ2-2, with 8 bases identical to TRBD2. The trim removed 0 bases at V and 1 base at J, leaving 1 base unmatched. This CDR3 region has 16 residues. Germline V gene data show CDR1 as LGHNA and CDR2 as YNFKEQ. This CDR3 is CASSQDLAGNTGELFF. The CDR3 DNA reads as TGTGCCAGCAGCCAAGATCTAGCGGGGAACACCGGGGAGCTGTTTTTT.

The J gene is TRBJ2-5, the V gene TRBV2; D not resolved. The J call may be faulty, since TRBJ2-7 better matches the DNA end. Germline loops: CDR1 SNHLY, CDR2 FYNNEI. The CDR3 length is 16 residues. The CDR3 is CASSDSSRQAYYEQYF. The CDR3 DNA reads TGTGCCAGCAGTGATTCATCACGTCAGGCGTACTACGAGCAGTACTTC.

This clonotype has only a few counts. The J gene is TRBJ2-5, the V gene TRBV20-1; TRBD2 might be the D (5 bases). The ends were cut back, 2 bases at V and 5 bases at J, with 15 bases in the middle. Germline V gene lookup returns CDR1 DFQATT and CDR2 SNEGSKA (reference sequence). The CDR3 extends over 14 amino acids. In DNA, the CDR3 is TGCAGTGCTAGACAGGACCCCGGGGTGGAGACCCAGTACTTC. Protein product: CSARQDPGVETQYF.

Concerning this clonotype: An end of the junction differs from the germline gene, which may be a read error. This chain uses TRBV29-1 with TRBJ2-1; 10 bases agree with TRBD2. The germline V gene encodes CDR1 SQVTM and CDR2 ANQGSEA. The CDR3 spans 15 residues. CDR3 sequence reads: CSACRTSGGGNEQLF. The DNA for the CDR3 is TGCAGTGCATGCCGGACTAGCGGAGGGGGCAATGAGCAGCTCTTC.

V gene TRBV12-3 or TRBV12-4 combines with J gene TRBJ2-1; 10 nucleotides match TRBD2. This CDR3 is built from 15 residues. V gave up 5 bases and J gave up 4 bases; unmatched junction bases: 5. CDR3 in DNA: TGTGCCAGCAGTCCAAGCGGGAGGGAATACAATGAGCAGTTCTTC. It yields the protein CASSPSGREYNEQFF.

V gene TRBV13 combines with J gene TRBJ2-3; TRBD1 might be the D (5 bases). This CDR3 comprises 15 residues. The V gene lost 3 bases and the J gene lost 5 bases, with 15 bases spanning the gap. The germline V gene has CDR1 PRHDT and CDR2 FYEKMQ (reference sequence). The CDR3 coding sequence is TGTGCCAGCAGCTTTTTTGGGGCTAGTCAAGATACGCAGTATTTT. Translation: CASSFFGASQDTQYF.

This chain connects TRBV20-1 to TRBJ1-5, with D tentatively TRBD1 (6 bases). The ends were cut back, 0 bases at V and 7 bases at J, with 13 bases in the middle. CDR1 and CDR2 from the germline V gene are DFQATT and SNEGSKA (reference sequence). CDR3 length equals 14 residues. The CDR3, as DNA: TGCAGTGCTAGAGATACCGGGACACCCCAGCCCCAGCATTTT. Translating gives CSARDTGTPQPQHF.